This note documents a single TCR beta chain sequence. V gave up 6 bases and J gave up 1 base; unmatched junction bases: 7. Germline-derived CDR1 and CDR2 are SQVTM and ANQGSEA. This CDR3 contains 15 residues. This record comes from a study of blood T cell repertoires in COVID-19. Study at large: COVID-19 samples collected from the United States, Italy and Spain covered acute and convalescent phases. The analysed material was cDNA or gDNA that came from T cells, B-cell-depleted T cells, or PBMCs.

In the source study's methods: Nucleated cell counts were estimated from reference gene primer amplification. Some clones are missing from TCRdb's copy, which holds only in-frame ones; the method was immunoSEQ multiplex PCR. V and J calls and clone size are those listed in that table; D and trimming were worked out from the DNA. The data show 200,000 to 300,000 clones, roughly 90% seen once. The sequence came from a man between 60 and 75 years old with acute or convalescent COVID-19. The chain links TRBV29-1 to TRBJ2-5; 11 bases agree with TRBD2. The specimen was peripheral blood. The CDR3 DNA is TGCAGCGTGACGCGGGGACTAGCGGCCCAAGAGACCCAGTACTTC. This gives the protein CSVTRGLAAQETQYF.